The rows below give T cell receptor beta chains drawn from one sample of a study of T cell changes during pregnancy in multiple sclerosis. Assay: immunoSEQ multiplex PCR; the TCRdb copy retains only in-frame clones and omits some. The data contain about 45,000 clones, roughly 88% of them singletons. Input material: PBMCs (not recorded whether the cells were cultured). These receptors came from a female donor with multiple sclerosis, enrolled in a pregnancy study. The CDR3 runs from the conserved cysteine through the conserved F or W. D genes are given only for firm matches.

CDR3 protein	D gene	V gene	J gene
CASSIIGENTGELFF	.	TRBV19	TRBJ2-2
CASSLVDSDSNYGYTF	.	TRBV4-1	TRBJ1-2
CTSSQVQGSWEQFF	.	TRBV4-1	TRBJ2-1
CASSQSGGHSYNEQFF	.	TRBV16	TRBJ2-1
CASSLGWGTEAFF	.	TRBV5-1	TRBJ1-1
CASNLQENTEAFF	.	TRBV11-1	TRBJ1-1
CATGETGFTGELFF	TRBD1	TRBV5-1	TRBJ2-2
CASSGTGRTDTQYF	.	TRBV10-1	TRBJ2-3
CASSLQSGFTETQYF	.	TRBV7-9	TRBJ2-5
CASSETLEGSPRGYTF	.	TRBV6-1	TRBJ1-2
CASRTGTEPYEQYF	TRBD1	TRBV5-5	TRBJ2-7
CACTRRDSGNTIYF	.	TRBV7-9	TRBJ1-3
CASSLSGVGRDEAFF	.	TRBV5-1	TRBJ1-1
CASSSDRYEQYF	.	TRBV28	TRBJ2-7
CASRIAVTGELFF	.	TRBV28	TRBJ2-2
CASSRLADYEQYF	TRBD2	TRBV6-5	TRBJ2-7
CASSFQGSGITEAFF	.	TRBV5-6	TRBJ1-1
CATRFRGNTEAFF	.	TRBV19	TRBJ1-1
CACPRDRPGMDGYTF	TRBD1	TRBV30	TRBJ1-2
CASSLGPDYGYTF	.	TRBV11-2	TRBJ1-2
CASSFGQGGLNTEAFF	TRBD1	TRBV5-1	TRBJ1-1
CASSGPSYEQYF	.	TRBV2	TRBJ2-7
CASSQVGWGSTEAFF	.	TRBV4-1	TRBJ1-1
CASSPPGENTEAFF	.	TRBV28	TRBJ1-1
CASSRRTSGRGYEQYF	TRBD2	TRBV7-9	TRBJ2-7
CASSRDLRDGNTIYF	.	TRBV7-9	TRBJ1-3
CASSPRLGISGNTIYF	.	TRBV5-1	TRBJ1-3
CASSPPYGQGGQPQHF	TRBD1	TRBV18	TRBJ1-5
CASSLDFLSTDTQYF	.	TRBV5-4	TRBJ2-3
CASRTEYNEQFF	.	TRBV6-5	TRBJ2-1
CASSLRTSGRHEQYF	TRBD2	TRBV7-9	TRBJ2-7
CASSEYRGRRWPQHF	TRBD1	TRBV6-1	TRBJ1-5
CASRPLGVDYEQYF	.	TRBV28	TRBJ2-7
CASSATGGVQETQYF	TRBD2	TRBV9	TRBJ2-5
CASSPGTSGLEQFF	TRBD2	TRBV5-1	TRBJ2-1
CASSLEGFRTGANEQFF	TRBD1	TRBV5-6	TRBJ2-1
CASSEAVIQGYGYTF	.	TRBV6-1	TRBJ1-2
CAISLRTGLVYGYTF	TRBD1	TRBV10-3	TRBJ1-2
CASSQAVINNQPQHF	.	TRBV4-2	TRBJ1-5
CSVEGQQNTEAFF	.	TRBV29-1	TRBJ1-1
CASSLASQGYQETQYF	TRBD1	TRBV5-1	TRBJ2-5
CASSLDSYFQAFF	.	TRBV14	TRBJ1-1
CASSLEGVSNEGYTF	.	TRBV5-6	TRBJ1-2
CASSIVPAGSTLYNEQFF	.	TRBV19	TRBJ2-1
CASSLSGGADTQYF	.	TRBV5-4	TRBJ2-3
CASTRTGSYEQYF	TRBD1	TRBV27	TRBJ2-7
CASSLGTRTGSNEQFF	TRBD1	TRBV5-4	TRBJ2-1
CASSLGGLATEQYF	TRBD2	TRBV11-2	TRBJ2-7
CASSGGGYSRNYGYTF	.	TRBV28	TRBJ1-2
CASSSAGTSGFTDTQYF	TRBD2	TRBV7-3	TRBJ2-3
CASSPGLAGTEQFF	TRBD2	TRBV5-4	TRBJ2-1
CASSERGGGDTGELFF	TRBD2	TRBV6-1	TRBJ2-2
CASSPIAGAYEQFF	TRBD2	TRBV14	TRBJ2-1
CASSLGLAGAIGNEQFF	TRBD2	TRBV5-6	TRBJ2-1